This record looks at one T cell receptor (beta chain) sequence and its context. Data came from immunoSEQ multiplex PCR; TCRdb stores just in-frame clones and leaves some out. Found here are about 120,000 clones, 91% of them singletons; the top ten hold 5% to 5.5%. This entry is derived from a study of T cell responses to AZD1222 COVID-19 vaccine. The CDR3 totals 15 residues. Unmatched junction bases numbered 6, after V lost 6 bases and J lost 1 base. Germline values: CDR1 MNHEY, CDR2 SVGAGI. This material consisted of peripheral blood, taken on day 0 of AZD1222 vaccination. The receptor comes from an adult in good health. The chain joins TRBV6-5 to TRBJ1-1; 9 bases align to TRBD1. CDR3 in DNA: TGTGCCAGCAGGGACAGGGGAGGTAGGAACACTGAAGCTTTCTTT. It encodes CASRDRGGRNTEAFF.